This TCR beta chain was identified during a study of T-cell memory formation after mild COVID-19. For the study at large: Largely, the TCR clusters proved donor specific.

General study results and limits: From day 15 to 85, contracting clones were balanced between CD4 and CD8, whereas later expanders leaned toward CD4+. For contracting clones, CD4+ ones sat mainly in CM and EM, CD8+ in EMRA.

Barcoded TCR alpha and TCR beta cDNA libraries with UMIs came from 5'RACE using constant-segment primers. TCRdb re-called the 5' RACE reads with MiXCR, one entry per CDR3 protein. The sample holds around 300,000 distinct CDR3 sequences, 19% seen once. Remarks on this clonotype: Its antigen is as yet unknown.

V lost 1 base, J lost 4 bases, and 16 bases lay in between. The germline gives CDR1 SGHTA, CDR2 FQGNSA. This CDR3 spans 16 amino acids. The clonotype comes from a man younger than 35 who had mild COVID-19 (a few samples of this study predate the infection). Cell type and time point are not known. Sequences were obtained from PBMCs or a T cell subset sorted from them (not recorded which). The gene calls are TRBV7-2 and TRBJ1-1, with D perhaps TRBD1 (5 bases). In DNA form, the CDR3 reads TGTGCCAGCAGCTTAGTGGGGACGGAGTCGGGCACTGAAGCTTTCTTT. Amino acids: CASSLVGTESGTEAFF.